This TCR beta chain was obtained from a study of blood T cell repertoires in COVID-19. Libraries were prepared by immunoSEQ multiplex PCR; TCRdb keeps only in-frame clonotypes and omits some of them. Seen here are tens of thousands of clones, more than 80% observed once, and the top ten hold less than 20%. Trimming at V came to 1 base and at J to 9 bases, leaving 6 bases not matched to a gene. Per the germline V gene, CDR1 is SGHNT and CDR2 is YENEEA. The CDR3 extends over 15 amino acids. The sequencing input was peripheral blood. The receptor comes from a woman older than 75 with acute or convalescent COVID-19. The chain has TRBV11-3 and TRBJ2-6, with 7 nucleotides matching TRBD1. CDR3 bases: TGTGCCAGCAGCTTAGGTGCAGGGGGTCTCAACGTCCTGACTTTC. Translation gives CASSLGAGGLNVLTF. Full variable domain (outside the CDR3, taken from reference TRBV11-3 and TRBJ2-6): EAGVVQSPRYKIIEKKQPVAFWCNPISGHNTLYWYLQNLGQGPELLIRYENEEAVDDSQLPKDRFSAERLKGVDSTLKIQPAELGDSAVYLCASSLGAGGLNVLTFGAGSRLTVL.